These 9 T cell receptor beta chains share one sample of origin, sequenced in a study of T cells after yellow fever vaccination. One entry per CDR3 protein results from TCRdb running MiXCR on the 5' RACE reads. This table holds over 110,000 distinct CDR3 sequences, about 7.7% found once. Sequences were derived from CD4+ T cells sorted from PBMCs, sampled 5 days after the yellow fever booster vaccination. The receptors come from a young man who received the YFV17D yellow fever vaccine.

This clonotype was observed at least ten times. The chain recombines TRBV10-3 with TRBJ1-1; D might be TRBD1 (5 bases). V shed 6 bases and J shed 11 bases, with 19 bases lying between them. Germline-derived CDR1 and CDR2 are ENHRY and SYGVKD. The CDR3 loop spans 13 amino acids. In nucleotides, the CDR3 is TGTGCCATCAGGGAAGGAGGGGCGCTTCCGGCTTTCTTT. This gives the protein CAIREGGALPAFF.

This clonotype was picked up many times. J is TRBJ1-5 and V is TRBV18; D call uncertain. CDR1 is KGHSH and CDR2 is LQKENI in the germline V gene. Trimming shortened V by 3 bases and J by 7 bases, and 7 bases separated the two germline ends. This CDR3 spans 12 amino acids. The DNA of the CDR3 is TGTGCCAGCTCACCTTCGGGCCAGCCCCAGCATTTT. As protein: CASSPSGQPQHF.

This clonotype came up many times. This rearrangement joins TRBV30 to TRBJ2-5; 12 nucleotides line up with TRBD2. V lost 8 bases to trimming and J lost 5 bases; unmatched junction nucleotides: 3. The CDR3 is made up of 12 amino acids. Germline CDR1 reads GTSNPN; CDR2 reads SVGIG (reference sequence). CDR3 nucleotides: TGTGCCGCGACTAGCGGGAGTGAGACCCAGTACTTC. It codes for CAATSGSETQYF.

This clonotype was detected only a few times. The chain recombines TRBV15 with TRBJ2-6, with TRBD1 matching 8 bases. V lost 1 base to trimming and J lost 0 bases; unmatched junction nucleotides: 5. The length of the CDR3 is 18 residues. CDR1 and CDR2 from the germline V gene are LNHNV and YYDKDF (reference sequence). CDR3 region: CATSRGTGTRSGANVLTF. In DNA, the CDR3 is TGTGCCACCAGCAGAGGGACAGGGACTCGCTCTGGGGCCAACGTCCTGACTTTC.

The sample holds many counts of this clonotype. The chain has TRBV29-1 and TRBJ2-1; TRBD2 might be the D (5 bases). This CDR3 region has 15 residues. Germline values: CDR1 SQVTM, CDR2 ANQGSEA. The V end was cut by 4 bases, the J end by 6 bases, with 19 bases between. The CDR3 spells CSVVREVGPTNEQFF. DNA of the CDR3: TGCAGCGTTGTCCGGGAAGTCGGACCAACCAATGAGCAGTTCTTC.

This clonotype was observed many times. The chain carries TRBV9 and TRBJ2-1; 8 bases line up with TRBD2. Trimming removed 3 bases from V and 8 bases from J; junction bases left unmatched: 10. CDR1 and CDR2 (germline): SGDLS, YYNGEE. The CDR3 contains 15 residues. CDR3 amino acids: CASSGGSGSYDEQFF. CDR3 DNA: TGTGCCAGCAGCGGCGGGAGCGGGAGTTACGATGAGCAGTTCTTC.

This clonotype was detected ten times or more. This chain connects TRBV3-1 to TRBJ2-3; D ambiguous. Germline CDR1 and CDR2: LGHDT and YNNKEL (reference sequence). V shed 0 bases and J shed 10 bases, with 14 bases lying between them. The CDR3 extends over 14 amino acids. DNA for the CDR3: TGTGCCAGCAGCCAAGAGGCCTCCATCCCACCGCAGTATTTT. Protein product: CASSQEASIPPQYF.

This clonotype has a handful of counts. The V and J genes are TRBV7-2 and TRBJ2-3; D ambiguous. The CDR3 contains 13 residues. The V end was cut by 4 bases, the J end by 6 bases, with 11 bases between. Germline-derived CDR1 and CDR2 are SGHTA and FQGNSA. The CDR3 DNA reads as TGTGCCAGCAGCTACTCCCGTGTGGATACGCAGTATTTT. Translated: CASSYSRVDTQYF.

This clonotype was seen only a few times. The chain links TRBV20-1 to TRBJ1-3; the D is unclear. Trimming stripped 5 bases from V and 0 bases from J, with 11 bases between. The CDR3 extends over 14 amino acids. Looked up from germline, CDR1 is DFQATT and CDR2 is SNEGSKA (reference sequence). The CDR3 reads CSAVRSSSGNTIYF. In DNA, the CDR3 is TGCAGTGCTGTCAGGTCATCCTCTGGAAACACCATATATTTT.